This TCR beta chain was sequenced during a study of Ad26.COV2.S vaccination and SARS-CoV-2 variants. The CDR3 loop spans 13 amino acids. Germline CDR1 MNHEY, CDR2 SVGAGI. The data were produced by immunoSEQ multiplex PCR, yet TCRdb's version contains in-frame clones alone and is incomplete. The sample lists about 680,000 clones, around 92% occurring once. Treatment here: around 19 received Ad26.COV2.S at low or high dose, single or two shots; 5 received placebo; per-sample allocation not given. Specimen acquisition occurred on day 63 following the initial vaccine or placebo injection. The chain links TRBV6-5 to TRBJ2-3; 9 bases align to TRBD1. The sequencing used peripheral blood, collected in a trial of Ad26.COV2.S vaccine versus placebo. The receptor's source is a person between 18 and 65 years old who received the Ad26.COV2.S COVID-19 vaccine or a placebo. CDR3: CAWGDRVTDTQYF. The DNA for the CDR3 is TGTGCATGGGGGGACAGGGTCACAGATACGCAGTATTTT.